This entry is about one T cell receptor beta chain. This table comes from immunoSEQ multiplex PCR, and its TCRdb copy is limited to in-frame clones, with some not included. The sample consists of about 350,000 clones, roughly 87% of them appearing once. The CDR3 has 14 amino acids. V shed 0 bases and J shed 5 bases, with 10 bases lying between them. In germline, CDR1 is SGHNT, CDR2 YYREEE (reference sequence). This sample is part of a study of blood T cell repertoires in COVID-19. Study at large: Samples taken during acute and convalescent COVID-19 were collected in the United States, Italy and Spain.

Cohorts were assigned according to the clinical history that participants reported. Material: PBMCs or T cells enriched from blood (not recorded which). The receptor comes from a woman between 25 and 40 years old who had recovered from COVID-19. The chain combines TRBV5-4 with TRBJ2-3, with D maybe TRBD2 (6 bases). This chain's CDR3 is CASSLGTKGDTQYF. CDR3 nucleotides: TGTGCCAGCAGCTTGGGGACTAAGGGAGATACGCAGTATTTT.